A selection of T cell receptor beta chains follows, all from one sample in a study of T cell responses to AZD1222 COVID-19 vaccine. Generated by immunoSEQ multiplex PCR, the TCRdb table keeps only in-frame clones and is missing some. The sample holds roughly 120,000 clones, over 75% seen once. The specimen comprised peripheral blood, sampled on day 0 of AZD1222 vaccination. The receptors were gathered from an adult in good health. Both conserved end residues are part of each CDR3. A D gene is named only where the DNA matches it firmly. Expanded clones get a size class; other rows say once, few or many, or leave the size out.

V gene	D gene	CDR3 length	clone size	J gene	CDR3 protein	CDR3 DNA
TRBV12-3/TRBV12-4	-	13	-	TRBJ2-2	CASSHPLTGELFF	TGTGCCAGCAGCCACCCCCTCACCGGGGAGCTGTTTTTT
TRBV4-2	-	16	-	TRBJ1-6	CASSPEHRDYNSPLHF	TGTGCCAGCAGCCCCGAACACAGGGACTATAATTCACCCCTCCACTTT
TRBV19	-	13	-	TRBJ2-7	CASQGHPSYEQYF	TGTGCCAGCCAAGGCCACCCCTCCTACGAGCAGTACTTC
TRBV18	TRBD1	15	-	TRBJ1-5	CASSPQHGQGQPQHF	TGTGCCAGCTCACCACAGCACGGACAGGGGCAGCCCCAGCATTTT
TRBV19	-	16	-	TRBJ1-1	CASSMWATILNTEAFF	TGTGCCAGTAGTATGTGGGCTACGATCCTGAACACTGAAGCTTTCTTT
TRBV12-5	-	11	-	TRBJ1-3	CASGSDRLLDF	TGTGCTAGTGGTTCGGACCGACTTTTAGATTTT
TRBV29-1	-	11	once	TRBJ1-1	CSARSSTEAFF	TGCAGCGCCCGGAGTAGCACTGAAGCTTTCTTT
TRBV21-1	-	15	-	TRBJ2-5	CASSKLDSWRETQYF	TGTGCCAGCAGCAAATTGGACTCATGGCGGGAGACCCAGTACTTC
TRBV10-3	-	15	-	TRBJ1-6	CAIRRGVSYNSPLHF	TGTGCCATCAGGAGGGGGGTGTCCTATAATTCACCCCTCCACTTT
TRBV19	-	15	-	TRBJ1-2	CASSAEKTGAGGYTF	TGTGCCAGTAGTGCCGAAAAAACGGGGGCAGGGGGCTACACCTTC
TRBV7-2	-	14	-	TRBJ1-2	CASSLVAGNYGYTF	TGTGCCAGCAGCTTAGTTGCAGGGAACTATGGCTACACCTTC
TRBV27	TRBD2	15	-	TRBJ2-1	CASTLLAGIYNEQFF	TGTGCCAGCACCTTATTAGCGGGGATATACAATGAGCAGTTCTTC
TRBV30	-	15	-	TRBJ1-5	CAWSALGNGNQPQHF	TGTGCCTGGAGTGCGTTGGGGAATGGCAATCAGCCCCAGCATTTT
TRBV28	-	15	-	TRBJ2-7	CASSLNGGSSYEQYF	TGTGCCAGCAGTTTAAACGGGGGTAGCTCCTACGAGCAGTACTTC
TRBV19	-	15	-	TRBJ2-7	CASSIDDRGGYEQYF	TGTGCCAGTAGTATAGATGACCGAGGAGGGTACGAGCAGTACTTC
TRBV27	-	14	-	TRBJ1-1	CASRPREAFTEAFF	TGTGCCAGCAGACCTCGCGAGGCGTTCACTGAAGCTTTCTTT
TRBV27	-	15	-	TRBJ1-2	CASSKSPDAGYGYTF	TGTGCCAGCAGTAAATCGCCGGATGCGGGCTATGGCTACACCTTC
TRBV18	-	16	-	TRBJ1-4	CASSHTTVATNEKLFF	TGTGCCAGCTCACACACAACAGTAGCAACTAATGAAAAACTGTTTTTT
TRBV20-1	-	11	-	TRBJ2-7	CSALRGDEQYF	TGCAGTGCTCTGCGCGGGGACGAGCAGTACTTC
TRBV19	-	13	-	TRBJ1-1	CASSTGRGTEAFF	TGTGCCAGTAGCACAGGGAGAGGGACTGAAGCTTTCTTT
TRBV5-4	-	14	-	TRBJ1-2	CASSFEAFGGGYTF	TGTGCCAGCAGCTTTGAAGCCTTTGGGGGGGGCTACACCTTC
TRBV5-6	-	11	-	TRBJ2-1	CASSRLDEQFF	TGTGCCAGCAGCAGGCTGGATGAGCAGTTCTTC
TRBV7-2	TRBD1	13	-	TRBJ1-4	CASSFGTVEKLFF	TGTGCCAGCAGCTTCGGGACAGTTGAAAAACTGTTTTTT
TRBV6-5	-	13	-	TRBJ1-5	CASSIWAEQPQHF	TGTGCCAGCAGTATCTGGGCTGAACAGCCCCAGCATTTT
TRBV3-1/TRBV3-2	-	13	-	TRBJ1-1	CASSLQMNTEAFF	TGTGCCAGCAGCCTACAGATGAACACTGAAGCTTTCTTT
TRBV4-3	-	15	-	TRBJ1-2	CASSQDGNILYGYTF	TGCGCCAGCAGCCAAGATGGGAACATCCTCTATGGCTACACCTTC
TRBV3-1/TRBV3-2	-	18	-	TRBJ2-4	CASSLLRLGGGAKNIQYF	TGTGCCAGCAGCCTCCTGCGGTTGGGGGGAGGAGCCAAAAACATTCAGTACTTC
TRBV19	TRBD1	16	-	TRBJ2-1	CASSGLQGSSYNEQFF	TGTGCCAGTAGTGGCTTACAGGGGAGCTCCTACAATGAGCAGTTCTTC
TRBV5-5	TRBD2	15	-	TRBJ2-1	CASSREGTTYNEQFF	TGTGCCAGCAGCAGAGAGGGGACTACTTACAATGAGCAGTTCTTC
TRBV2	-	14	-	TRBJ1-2	CASSEKRGPYGYTF	TGTGCCAGCAGTGAAAAGAGGGGACCCTATGGCTACACCTTC
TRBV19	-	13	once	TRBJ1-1	CASRRGANTEAFF	TGTGCCAGTAGACGAGGGGCGAACACTGAAGCTTTCTTT
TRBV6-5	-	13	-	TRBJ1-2	CASSRDPIAGYTF	TGTGCCAGCAGCCGCGACCCCATCGCGGGCTACACCTTC
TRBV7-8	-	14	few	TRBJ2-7	CASSLRTEGYEQYF	TGTGCCAGCAGCTTAAGGACAGAGGGCTACGAGCAGTACTTC
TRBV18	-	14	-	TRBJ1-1	CASSPRPGPFEAFF	TGTGCCAGCTCACCCCGACCGGGCCCATTTGAAGCTTTCTTT
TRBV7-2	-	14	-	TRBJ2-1	CASSLEVLQPEQFF	TGTGCCAGCAGCTTAGAGGTTTTGCAACCCGAGCAGTTCTTC
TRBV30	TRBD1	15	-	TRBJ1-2	CAWSTQTGGTYGYTF	TGTGCCTGGAGTACCCAGACAGGGGGGACCTATGGCTACACCTTC
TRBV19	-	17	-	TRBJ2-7	CASKTRPASGVDKRWYF	TGTGCCAGTAAAACACGCCCTGCCTCGGGGGTAGATAAAAGATGGTACTTC
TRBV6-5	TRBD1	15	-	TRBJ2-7	CASSYQGGYSYEQYF	TGTGCCAGCAGTTACCAAGGGGGCTATTCCTACGAGCAGTACTTC
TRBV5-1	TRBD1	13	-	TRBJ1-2	CASSLGQGGGYTF	TGCGCCAGCAGCTTGGGACAGGGCGGCGGCTACACCTTC
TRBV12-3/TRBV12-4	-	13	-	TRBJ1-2	CASSYDRLYGYTF	TGTGCCAGCAGTTACGACAGACTCTATGGCTACACCTTC
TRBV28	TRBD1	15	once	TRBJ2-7	CASSSIGTVAYEQYF	TGTGCCAGCAGTTCGATCGGGACAGTAGCCTACGAGCAGTACTTC
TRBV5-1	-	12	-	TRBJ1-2	CASSLGENGYTF	TGCGCCAGCAGCTTGGGGGAAAATGGCTACACCTTC
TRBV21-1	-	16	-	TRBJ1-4	CASIVLQPCTNEKLFF	TGTGCCAGTATCGTCCTTCAGCCGTGTACTAATGAAAAACTGTTTTTT
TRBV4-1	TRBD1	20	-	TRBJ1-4	CASSQGRRTGNTATNEKLFF	TGCGCCAGCAGCCAGGGTCGAAGGACAGGAAACACTGCAACTAATGAAAAACTGTTTTTT
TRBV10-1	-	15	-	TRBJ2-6	CASRPIISGANVLTF	TGCGCCAGCCGTCCGATCATTTCTGGGGCCAACGTCCTGACTTTC
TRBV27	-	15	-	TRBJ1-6	CAADMGPSFRSPLHF	TGTGCCGCAGATATGGGACCCTCCTTTCGTTCACCCCTCCACTTT
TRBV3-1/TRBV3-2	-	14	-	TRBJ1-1	CASSHTGLIAEAFF	TGTGCCAGCAGCCACACAGGGCTGATTGCTGAAGCTTTCTTT
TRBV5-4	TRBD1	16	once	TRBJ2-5	CASSFRTGLGQETQYF	TGTGCCAGCAGCTTCAGGACAGGTCTGGGGCAAGAGACCCAGTACTTC
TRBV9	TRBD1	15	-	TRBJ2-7	CASSRGQDPSYEQYF	TGTGCCAGCAGCCGGGGACAGGACCCTTCCTACGAGCAGTACTTC
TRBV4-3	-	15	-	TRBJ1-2	CASSPVGGGDYGYTF	TGCGCCAGCAGCCCAGTAGGGGGGGGAGACTATGGCTACACCTTC
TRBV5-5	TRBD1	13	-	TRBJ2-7	CASSPDRGYEQYF	TGTGCCAGCAGCCCAGACAGGGGCTACGAGCAGTACTTC
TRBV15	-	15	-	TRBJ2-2	CATSRDLEGPGELFF	TGTGCCACCAGCAGAGATTTGGAAGGGCCCGGGGAGCTGTTTTTT
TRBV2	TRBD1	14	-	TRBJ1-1	CASRPAGGFTEAFF	TGTGCCAGCCGACCGGCAGGGGGCTTTACTGAAGCTTTCTTT
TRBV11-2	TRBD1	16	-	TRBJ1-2	CASFRDRRLSNYGYTF	TGTGCCAGCTTCCGGGACAGGAGACTATCTAACTATGGCTACACCTTC